This section outlines one TCR beta chain sequence together with its context. The sample belongs to a study of blood T cell repertoires in COVID-19. The wider study: The United States, Italy and Spain supplied acute and convalescent COVID-19 samples.

The germline gives CDR1 LNHDA, CDR2 SQIVND (reference sequence). Trimming removed 4 bases from V and 5 bases from J; junction bases left unmatched: 2. The CDR3 sequence is 13 residues long. Recruited during active infection, patients (from Seattle) were subsequently followed longitudinally. In the authors' methods: For nucleated cells, counts were estimated from reference gene primer amplification. Repertoires were generated with immunoSEQ multiplex PCR, while TCRdb's copy carries only in-frame clones and drops some. The V and J calls and clone size come from that table; D and trimming were worked out from the DNA. Here the sample spans roughly 150,000 clones, approximately 81% being singletons.

V and J are TRBV19 and TRBJ2-5; 9 bases line up with TRBD2. This clonotype was obtained from a woman aged 55-75 years with COVID-19, enrolled during active disease. The sample taken for sequencing was peripheral blood. CDR3 in DNA: TGTGCCAGTAGTAGCGGGAGGGCGGAGACCCAGTACTTC. Amino acids: CASSSGRAETQYF.